These T cell receptor beta chains were read from a single sample in a study of CD8 T cells in ankylosing spondylitis. TCRdb reanalysed the 5' RACE reads using MiXCR and keeps one entry per CDR3 protein. The table has 700,000 to 1,000,000 distinct CDR3 sequences, 10% to 15% seen once. Sequencing used blood, either unsorted or a sorted T cell fraction (not recorded which). These receptors all stem from a male donor with ankylosing spondylitis. Each CDR3 is given with its conserved first and last residue. A D gene is named only where the DNA matches it firmly.

J gene,V gene,D gene,CDR3 protein
TRBJ1-3,TRBV7-2,NA,CASSLMDFSGNTIYF
TRBJ2-7,TRBV5-1,NA,CASSLGQGLHEQYF
TRBJ2-3,TRBV10-1,TRBD2,CASSEAGASDTQYF
TRBJ1-1,TRBV7-2,NA,CASSFQGTDTEAFF
TRBJ2-5,TRBV20-1,TRBD2,CSAREVSGTTRAETQYF
TRBJ2-7,TRBV20-1,TRBD2,CSASERGPTYEQYF
TRBJ1-2,TRBV9,NA,CASSGNREVAEGYTF
TRBJ2-7,TRBV7-2,NA,CASSLEVSAYEQYF
TRBJ2-7,TRBV6-1,TRBD2,CASSVLAGDTYEQYF
TRBJ2-1,TRBV12-3/TRBV12-4,TRBD2,CASKLTSGYNEQFF
TRBJ2-3,TRBV24-1,NA,CATSDPSGTDTQYF
TRBJ2-5,TRBV9,NA,CASSGGPDETQYF
TRBJ1-1,TRBV20-1,NA,CSAGDRRLNTEAFF
TRBJ1-4,TRBV4-3,NA,CASSQDSVANEKLFF
TRBJ2-7,TRBV20-1,NA,CSARRDTSYEQYF
TRBJ2-6,TRBV5-1,NA,CASSFGRAGANVLTF
TRBJ2-3,TRBV27,NA,CASSFWGPGDTQYF
TRBJ1-6,TRBV4-3,TRBD1,CASSRIQGAVFGSPLHF
TRBJ2-7,TRBV7-2,TRBD2,CASSRAGTRRRNEQYF
TRBJ2-1,TRBV11-2,NA,CASSLVVLTHKPFF
TRBJ1-4,TRBV20-1,TRBD1,CSARWGQGVEKLFF
TRBJ2-7,TRBV4-3,TRBD2,CASSQLLADTYEQYF
TRBJ1-1,TRBV4-3,NA,CASSQGGTHTEAFF
TRBJ2-7,TRBV6-1,TRBD2,CASSQGTRGRNEQYF
TRBJ2-3,TRBV7-2,TRBD1,CASSFRQGARVDTQYF
TRBJ2-7,TRBV20-1,NA,CSARASATYEQYF
TRBJ2-3,TRBV14,NA,CASSQGVRDTQYF
TRBJ1-4,TRBV6-2/TRBV6-3,TRBD1,CASSPGTGATNEKLFF
TRBJ2-3,TRBV7-2,TRBD2,CASGAGRTDTQYF